One sample yielded the 10 T cell receptor beta chains listed below, sequenced in a study of T cells in Graves' hyperthyroidism and ophthalmopathy. TCR beta CDR3 regions were amplified from RNA. An initial round of RT-PCR targeting the TCR CDR3 relied on the HTBI primer set. One entry per CDR3 protein results from TCRdb running MiXCR on the multiplex PCR reads. The table lists around 600,000 distinct CDR3 sequences, roughly 15% of them singletons. Material: blood. The receptors were gathered from a woman aged 45-60 years with Graves' ophthalmopathy.

This clonotype was counted at least ten times. The genes are TRBV11-1 and TRBJ2-3; TRBD2 matches 13 bases. CDR3 size: 16 residues. Trimming cost V 4 bases and J 7 bases; bases outside gene matches: 8. Per germline, CDR1 SGHAT and CDR2 FQDESV (reference sequence). The CDR3 DNA sequence: TGTGCCAGCAGCTCCACCGGGACTAGCGGGATGCATACGCAGTATTTT. This codes for CASSSTGTSGMHTQYF.

This clonotype came up many times. The rearrangement joins TRBV7-2 to TRBJ2-1; 13 bases fit TRBD2. Germline CDR1 reads SGHTA; CDR2 reads FQGNSA. The CDR3 length is 17 residues. J was trimmed by 3 bases and V by 2 bases; bases with no gene match: 4. For the CDR3, the DNA is TGTGCCAGCAGCTTAATTACTAGCGGGAGGGTCTACAATGAGCAGTTCTTC. It yields the protein CASSLITSGRVYNEQFF. The full variable domain, in which reference TRBV7-2 and TRBJ2-1 provide the parts outside the CDR3, is GAGVSQSPSNKVTEKGKDVELRCDPISGHTALYWYRQSLGQGLEFLIYFQGNSAPDKSGLPSDRFSAERTGGSVSTLTIQRTQQEDSAVYLCASSLITSGRVYNEQFFGPGTRLTVL.

This clonotype was counted many times. This sequence joins TRBV2 and TRBJ2-3; the D gene is possibly TRBD1 (6 bases). Germline assignment: CDR1 SNHLY and CDR2 FYNNEI. The germline V and J ends were trimmed by 6 bases and 4 bases, with 17 bases remaining between them. The length of the CDR3 is 15 residues. The CDR3 sequence: CASSLDRINADTQYF. Written as DNA, the CDR3 is TGTGCCAGCAGCCTAGACAGGATCAACGCAGATACGCAGTATTTT. Full variable domain (missing parts from reference TRBV2 and TRBJ2-3): EPEVTQTPSHQVTQMGQEVILRCVPISNHLYFYWYRQILGQKVEFLVSFYNNEISEKSEIFDDQFSVERPDGSNFTLKIRSTKLEDSAMYFCASSLDRINADTQYFGPGTRLTVL.

This clonotype was seen only a few times. The J gene is TRBJ1-4, the V gene TRBV4-2; 8 bases match TRBD1. CDR1 is LGHNA and CDR2 is YNFKEQ in the germline V gene. J was trimmed by 7 bases and V by 2 bases; bases with no gene match: 18. The CDR3 has 19 residues. The CDR3: CASSQTIGTGEPTLEKLFF. Written as DNA, the CDR3 is TGTGCCAGCAGCCAAACCATCGGGACAGGAGAACCAACGCTTGAAAAACTGTTTTTT.

This clonotype was observed a handful of times. The V and J genes are TRBV9 and TRBJ2-2, with TRBD2 as a possible D gene (6 bases). Germline V lookup: CDR1 SGDLS, CDR2 YYNGEE. This CDR3 contains 16 residues. Trimming removed 1 base at V and 4 bases at J, with 14 bases between. The CDR3 protein is CASSVIGRKGTGELFF. For the CDR3, the DNA is TGTGCCAGCAGCGTAATCGGGAGAAAGGGCACCGGGGAGCTGTTTTTT. Full variable domain (missing parts from reference TRBV9 and TRBJ2-2): DSGVTQTPKHLITATGQRVTLRCSPRSGDLSVYWYQQSLDQGLQFLIQYYNGEERAKGNILERFSAQQFPDLHSELNLSSLELGDSALYFCASSVIGRKGTGELFFGEGSRLTVL.

This clonotype was picked up a small number of times. The rearrangement uses TRBV7-3 and TRBJ2-2; the D gene is possibly TRBD2 (6 bases). Deletions cut 2 bases from V and 8 bases from J, with 15 bases between. The germline V gene has CDR1 SGHTA and CDR2 FQGTGA. This CDR3 spans 15 amino acids. CDR3 region: CASSLERLGGGELFF. The CDR3 region has the DNA TGTGCCAGCAGCTTAGAACGACTAGGAGGTGGGGAGCTGTTTTTT. The full variable domain, with the rest looked up from reference TRBV7-3 and TRBJ2-2, is GAGVSQTPSNKVTEKGKYVELRCDPISGHTALYWYRQSLGQGPEFLIYFQGTGAADDSGLPNDRFFAVRPEGSVSTLKIQRTERGDSAVYLCASSLERLGGGELFFGEGSRLTVL.

This clonotype has more than one count but fewer than ten. Its ends do not fully match the called genes, so a read error is possible. This chain links TRBV7-8 with TRBJ2-2; 13 bases map to TRBD2. Germline CDR1 reads SGHVS; CDR2 reads FQNEAQ. This CDR3 contains 20 residues. DNA for the CDR3: TGTGCCAGCAGCCGTACTAGGACTAGCGGGAGATTGCCGAACGCCGGGGAGCTGTTTTTT. Its translation is CASSRTRTSGRLPNAGELFF. The entire variable domain, with the rest obtained from reference TRBV7-8 and TRBJ2-2, is as follows: GAGVSQSPRYKVAKRGQDVALRCDPISGHVSLFWYQQALGQGPEFLTYFQNEAQLDKSGLPSDRFFAERPEGSVSTLKIQRTQQEDSAVYLCASSRTRTSGRLPNAGELFFGEGSRLTVL.

This clonotype appeared many times. The chain uses TRBV20-1 and TRBJ1-1; a weak D match, TRBD1 (5 bases). CDR1 is DFQATT and CDR2 is SNEGSKA in the germline V gene (reference sequence). The CDR3 sequence is 11 residues long. CDR3 sequence (DNA): TGCGGTTGCCAGGGTTTCCCTGAAGCTTTCTTT. Translating it yields CGCQGFPEAFF.

This clonotype came up many times. The rearrangement joins TRBV12-3 or TRBV12-4 to TRBJ2-5; D gene unclear. With 5 bases removed from V and 7 bases from J, the gap between germline ends came to 17 bases. The CDR3 is made up of 14 amino acids. For the CDR3, the DNA is TGTGCCAGCAGTGATGATCGGACCTTTAGGACCCAGTACTTC. This encodes CASSDDRTFRTQYF.

This clonotype was seen at least ten times. This sequence joins TRBV5-1 and TRBJ1-1, with TRBD1 identical over 7 bases. The CDR3 length is 15 residues. V was pared by 7 bases and J by 1 base, with 10 bases of the junction left unmatched. Germline V gene lookup returns CDR1 SGHRS and CDR2 YFSETQ. The CDR3 here is CASRTTGVKNTEAFF. The CDR3 DNA is TGCGCCAGCCGAACTACAGGGGTCAAGAACACTGAAGCTTTCTTT.